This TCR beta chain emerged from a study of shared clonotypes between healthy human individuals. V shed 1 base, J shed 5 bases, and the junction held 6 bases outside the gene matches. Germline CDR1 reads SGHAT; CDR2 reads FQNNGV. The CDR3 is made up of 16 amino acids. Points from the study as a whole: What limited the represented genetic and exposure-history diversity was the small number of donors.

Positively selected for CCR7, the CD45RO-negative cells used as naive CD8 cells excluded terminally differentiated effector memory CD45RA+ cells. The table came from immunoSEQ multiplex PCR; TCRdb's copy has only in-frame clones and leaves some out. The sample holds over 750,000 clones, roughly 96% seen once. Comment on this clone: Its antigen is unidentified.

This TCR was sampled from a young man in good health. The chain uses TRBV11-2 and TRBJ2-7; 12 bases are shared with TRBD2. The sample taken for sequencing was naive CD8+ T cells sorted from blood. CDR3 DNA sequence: TGTGCCAGCAGCTTAGGCCTAGCGGGAGGGTTAAACGAGCAGTACTTC. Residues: CASSLGLAGGLNEQYF.